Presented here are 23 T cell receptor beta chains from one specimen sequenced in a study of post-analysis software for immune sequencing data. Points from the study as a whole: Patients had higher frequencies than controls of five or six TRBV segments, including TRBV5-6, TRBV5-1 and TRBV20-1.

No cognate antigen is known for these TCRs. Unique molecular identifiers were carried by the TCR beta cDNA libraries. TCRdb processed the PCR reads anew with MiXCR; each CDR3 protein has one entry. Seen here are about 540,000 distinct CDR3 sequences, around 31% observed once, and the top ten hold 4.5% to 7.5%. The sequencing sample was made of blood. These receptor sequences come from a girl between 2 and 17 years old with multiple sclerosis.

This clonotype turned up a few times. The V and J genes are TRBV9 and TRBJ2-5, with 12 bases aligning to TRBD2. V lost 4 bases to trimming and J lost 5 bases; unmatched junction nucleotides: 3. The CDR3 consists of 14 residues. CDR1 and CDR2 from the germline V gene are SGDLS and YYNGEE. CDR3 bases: TGTGCCAGCAGCCGAGGGACTAGCGGGGAGACCCAGTACTTC. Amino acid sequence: CASSRGTSGETQYF. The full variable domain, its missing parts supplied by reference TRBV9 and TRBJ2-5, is DSGVTQTPKHLITATGQRVTLRCSPRSGDLSVYWYQQSLDQGLQFLIQYYNGEERAKGNILERFSAQQFPDLHSELNLSSLELGDSALYFCASSRGTSGETQYFGPGTRLLVL.

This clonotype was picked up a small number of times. The DNA of the CDR3 is TGTGCCAGCAGCCCCCTGGTCCCAGGGGGCTCCTACGAGCAGTACTTC. Amino acids: CASSPLVPGGSYEQYF. This rearrangement joins TRBV7-9 to TRBJ2-7; 7 bases map to TRBD1. The trim removed 5 bases at V and 0 bases at J, leaving 10 bases unmatched. This CDR3 is built from 16 residues. CDR1 is SEHNR, CDR2 FQNEAQ, per germline (reference sequence).

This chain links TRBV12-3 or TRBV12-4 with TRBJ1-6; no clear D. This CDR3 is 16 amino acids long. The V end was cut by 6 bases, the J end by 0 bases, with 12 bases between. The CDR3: CASSPRGSSYNSPLHF. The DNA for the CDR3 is TGTGCCAGCAGCCCGCGCGGTAGCTCCTATAATTCACCCCTCCACTTT.

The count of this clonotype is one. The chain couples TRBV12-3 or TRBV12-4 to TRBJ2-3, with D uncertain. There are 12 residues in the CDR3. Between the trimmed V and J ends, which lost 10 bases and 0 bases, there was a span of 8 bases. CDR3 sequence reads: CATGLSTDTQYF. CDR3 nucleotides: TGTGCCACTGGGTTGAGCACAGATACGCAGTATTTT.

The CDR3 nucleotides are TGTGCCAGCAGTTACACGCCCGATGAGCAGTTCTTC. It encodes CASSYTPDEQFF. The chain recombines TRBV6-5 with TRBJ2-1, with D unresolved. The length of the CDR3 is 12 residues. Per germline, CDR1 MNHEY and CDR2 SVGAGI. The germline V and J ends were trimmed by 2 bases and 8 bases, with 7 bases remaining between them.

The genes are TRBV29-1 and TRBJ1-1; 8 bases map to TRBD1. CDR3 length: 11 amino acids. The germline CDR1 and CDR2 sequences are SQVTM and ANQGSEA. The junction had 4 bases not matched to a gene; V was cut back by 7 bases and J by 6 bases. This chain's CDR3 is CSALDRAEAFF. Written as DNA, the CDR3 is TGCAGCGCTTTGGACAGGGCTGAAGCTTTCTTT. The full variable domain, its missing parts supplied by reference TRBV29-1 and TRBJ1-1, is SAVISQKPSRDICQRGTSLTIQCQVDSQVTMMFWYRQQPGQSLTLIATANQGSEATYESGFVIDKFPISRPNLTFSTLTVSNMSPEDSSIYLCSALDRAEAFFGQGTRLTVV.

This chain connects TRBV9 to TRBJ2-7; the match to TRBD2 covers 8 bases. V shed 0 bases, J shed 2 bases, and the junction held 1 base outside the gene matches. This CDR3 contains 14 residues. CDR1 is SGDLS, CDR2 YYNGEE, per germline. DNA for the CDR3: TGTGCCAGCAGCGTAGACGGGGGGGCCTACGAGCAGTACTTC. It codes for CASSVDGGAYEQYF.

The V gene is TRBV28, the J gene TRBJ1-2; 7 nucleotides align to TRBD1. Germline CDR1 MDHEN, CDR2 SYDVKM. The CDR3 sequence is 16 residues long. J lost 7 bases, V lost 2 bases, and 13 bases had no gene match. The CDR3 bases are TGTGCCAGCAGTTTAGGTGGACAGGTCAGTTTTAGTGGCTACACCTTC. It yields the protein CASSLGGQVSFSGYTF.

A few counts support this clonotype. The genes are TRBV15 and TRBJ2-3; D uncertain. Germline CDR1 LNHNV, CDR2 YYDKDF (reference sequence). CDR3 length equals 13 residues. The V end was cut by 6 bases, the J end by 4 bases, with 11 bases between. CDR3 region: CATSGPLPDTQYF. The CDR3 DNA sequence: TGTGCCACCAGTGGCCCGCTTCCAGATACGCAGTATTTT. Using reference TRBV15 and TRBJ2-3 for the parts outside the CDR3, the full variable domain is DAMVIQNPRYQVTQFGKPVTLSCSQTLNHNVMYWYQQKSSQAPKLLFHYYDKDFNNEADTPDNFQSRRPNTSFCFLDIRSPGLGDTAMYLCATSGPLPDTQYFGPGTRLTVL.

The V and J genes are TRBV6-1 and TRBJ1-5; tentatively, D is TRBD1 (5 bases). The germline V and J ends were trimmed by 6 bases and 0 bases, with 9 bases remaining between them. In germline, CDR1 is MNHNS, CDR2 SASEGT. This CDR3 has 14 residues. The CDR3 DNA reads TGTGCCAGCAGGACAGTATATAGCAATCAGCCCCAGCATTTT. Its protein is CASRTVYSNQPQHF.

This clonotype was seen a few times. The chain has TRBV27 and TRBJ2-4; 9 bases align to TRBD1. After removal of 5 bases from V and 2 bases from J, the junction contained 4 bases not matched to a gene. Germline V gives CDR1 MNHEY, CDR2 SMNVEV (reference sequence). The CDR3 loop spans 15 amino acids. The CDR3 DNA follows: TGTGCCAGCAGTGGGACAGGGCTCACCAAAAACATTCAGTACTTC. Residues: CASSGTGLTKNIQYF.

The CDR3 here is CSAPQGGTDTQYF. Written as DNA, the CDR3 is TGCAGTGCTCCCCAGGGGGGTACAGATACGCAGTATTTT. This chain connects TRBV20-1 to TRBJ2-3; the D gene is possibly TRBD1 (7 bases). Germline CDR1 DFQATT, CDR2 SNEGSKA (reference sequence). The ends were cut back, 5 bases at V and 3 bases at J, with 12 bases in the middle. The CDR3 sequence is 13 residues long.

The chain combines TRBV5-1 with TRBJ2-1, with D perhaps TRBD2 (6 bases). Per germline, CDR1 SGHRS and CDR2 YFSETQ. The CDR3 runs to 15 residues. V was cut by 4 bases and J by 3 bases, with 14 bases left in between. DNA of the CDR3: TGCGCCAGCAGCCCACCACAGGAGGGCTACAATGAGCAGTTCTTC. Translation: CASSPPQEGYNEQFF.

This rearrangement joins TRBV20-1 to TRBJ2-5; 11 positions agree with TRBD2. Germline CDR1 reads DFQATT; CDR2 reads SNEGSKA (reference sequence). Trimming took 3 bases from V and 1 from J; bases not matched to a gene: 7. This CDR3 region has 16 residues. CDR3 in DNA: TGCAGTGCTAGCCCGTCTAGCGGGGGGTCCCAAGAGACCCAGTACTTC. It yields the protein CSASPSSGGSQETQYF.

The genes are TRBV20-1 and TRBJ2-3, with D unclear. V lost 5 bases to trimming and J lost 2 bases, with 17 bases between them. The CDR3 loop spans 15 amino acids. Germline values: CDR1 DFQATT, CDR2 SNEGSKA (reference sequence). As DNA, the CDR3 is TGCAGTGCTGGCCCCCCCGACACTCTCACAGATACGCAGTATTTT. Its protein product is CSAGPPDTLTDTQYF.

This CDR3 is CASNRRGTEAFF. The CDR3, as DNA: TGTGCCAGTAACAGGCGGGGCACTGAAGCTTTCTTT. The chain carries TRBV19 and TRBJ1-1; perhaps TRBD1 as D (5 bases). V lost 7 bases and J 4 bases, leaving 10 bases between the germline ends. The CDR3 totals 12 residues. Germline assignment: CDR1 LNHDA and CDR2 SQIVND (reference sequence).

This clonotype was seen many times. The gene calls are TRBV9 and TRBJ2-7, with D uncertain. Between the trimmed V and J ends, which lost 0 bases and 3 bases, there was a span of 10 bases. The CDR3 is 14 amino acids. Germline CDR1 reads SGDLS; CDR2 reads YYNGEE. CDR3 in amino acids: CASSVEDINYEQYF. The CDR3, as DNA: TGTGCCAGCAGCGTAGAGGATATTAACTACGAGCAGTACTTC.

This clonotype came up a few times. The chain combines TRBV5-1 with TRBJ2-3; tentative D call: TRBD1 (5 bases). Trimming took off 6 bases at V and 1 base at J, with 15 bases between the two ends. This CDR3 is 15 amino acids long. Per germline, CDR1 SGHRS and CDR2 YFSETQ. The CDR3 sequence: CASTQQAARTDTQYF. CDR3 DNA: TGCGCCAGCACCCAACAGGCGGCCCGCACAGATACGCAGTATTTT.

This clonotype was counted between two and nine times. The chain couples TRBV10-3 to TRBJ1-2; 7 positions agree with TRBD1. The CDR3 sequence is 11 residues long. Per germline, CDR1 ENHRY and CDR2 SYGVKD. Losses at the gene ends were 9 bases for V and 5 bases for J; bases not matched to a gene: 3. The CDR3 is CAILQGYGYTF. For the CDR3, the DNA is TGTGCCATTTTACAGGGGTATGGCTACACCTTC.

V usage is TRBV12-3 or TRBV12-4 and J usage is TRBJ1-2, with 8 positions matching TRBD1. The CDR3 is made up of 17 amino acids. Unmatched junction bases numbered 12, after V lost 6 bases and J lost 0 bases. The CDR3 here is CASSPTAGQVTNYGYTF. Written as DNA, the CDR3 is TGTGCCAGCAGCCCAACCGCGGGACAGGTCACTAACTATGGCTACACCTTC.

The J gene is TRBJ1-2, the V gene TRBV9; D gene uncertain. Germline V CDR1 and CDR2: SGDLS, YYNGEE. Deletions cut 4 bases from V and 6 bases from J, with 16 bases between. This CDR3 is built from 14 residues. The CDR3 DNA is TGTGCCAGCAGCCCCTTTCCGGCTCACCATGGCTACACCTTC. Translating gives CASSPFPAHHGYTF.

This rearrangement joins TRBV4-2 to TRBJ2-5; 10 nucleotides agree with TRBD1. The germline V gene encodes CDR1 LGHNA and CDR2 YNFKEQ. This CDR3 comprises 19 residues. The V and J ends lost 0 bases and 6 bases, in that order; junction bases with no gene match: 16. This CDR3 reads CASSQDGGEGQGRLKTQYF. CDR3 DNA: TGTGCCAGCAGCCAAGACGGGGGCGAGGGACAGGGGCGATTAAAGACCCAGTACTTC.

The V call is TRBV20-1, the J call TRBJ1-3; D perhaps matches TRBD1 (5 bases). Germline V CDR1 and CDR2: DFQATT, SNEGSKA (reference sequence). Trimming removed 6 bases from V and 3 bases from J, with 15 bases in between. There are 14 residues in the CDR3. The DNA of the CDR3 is TGCAGTGCCACCACGGGGGGTTTTGGAAACACCATATATTTT. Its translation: CSATTGGFGNTIYF.